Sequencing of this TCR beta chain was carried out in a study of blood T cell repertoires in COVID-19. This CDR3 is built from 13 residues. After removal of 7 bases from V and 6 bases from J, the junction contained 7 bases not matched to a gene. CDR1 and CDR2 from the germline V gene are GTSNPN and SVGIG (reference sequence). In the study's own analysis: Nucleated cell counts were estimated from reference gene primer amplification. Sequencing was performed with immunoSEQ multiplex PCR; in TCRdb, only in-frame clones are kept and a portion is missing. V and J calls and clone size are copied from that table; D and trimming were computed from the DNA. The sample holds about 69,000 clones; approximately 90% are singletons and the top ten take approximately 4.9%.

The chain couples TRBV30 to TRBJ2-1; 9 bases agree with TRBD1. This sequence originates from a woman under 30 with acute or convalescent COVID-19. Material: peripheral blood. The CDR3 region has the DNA TGTGCCTTCGGGACAGGGTTTGGCAATGAGCAGTTCTTC. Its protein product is CAFGTGFGNEQFF. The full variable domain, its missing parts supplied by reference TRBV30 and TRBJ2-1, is SQTIHQWPATLVQPVGSPLSLECTVEGTSNPNLYWYRQAAGRGLQLLFYSVGIGQISSEVPQNLSASRPQDRQFILSSKKLLLSDSGFYLCAFGTGFGNEQFFGPGTRLTVL.